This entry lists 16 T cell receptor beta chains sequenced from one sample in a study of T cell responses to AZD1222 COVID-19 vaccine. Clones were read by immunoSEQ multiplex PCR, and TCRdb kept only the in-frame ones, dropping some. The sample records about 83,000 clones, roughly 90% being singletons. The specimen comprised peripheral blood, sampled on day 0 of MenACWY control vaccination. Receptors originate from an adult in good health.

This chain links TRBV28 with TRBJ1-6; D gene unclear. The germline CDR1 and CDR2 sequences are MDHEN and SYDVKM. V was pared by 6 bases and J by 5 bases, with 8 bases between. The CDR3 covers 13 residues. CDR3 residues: CASRTFNNSPLHF. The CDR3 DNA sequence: TGTGCCAGCAGGACGTTCAATAATTCACCCCTCCACTTT.

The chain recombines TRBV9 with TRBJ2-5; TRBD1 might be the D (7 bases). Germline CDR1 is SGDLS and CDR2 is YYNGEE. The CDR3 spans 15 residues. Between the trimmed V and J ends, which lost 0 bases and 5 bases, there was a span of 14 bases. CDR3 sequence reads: CASSVGPGGTETQYF. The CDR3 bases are TGTGCCAGCAGCGTAGGACCAGGGGGGACGGAGACCCAGTACTTC.

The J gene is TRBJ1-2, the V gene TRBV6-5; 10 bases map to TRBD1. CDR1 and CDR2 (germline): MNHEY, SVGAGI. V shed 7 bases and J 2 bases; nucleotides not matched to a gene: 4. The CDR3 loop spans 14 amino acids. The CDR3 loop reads CASKRTGGNYGYTF. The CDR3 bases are TGTGCCAGCAAACGGACAGGGGGAAACTATGGCTACACCTTC.

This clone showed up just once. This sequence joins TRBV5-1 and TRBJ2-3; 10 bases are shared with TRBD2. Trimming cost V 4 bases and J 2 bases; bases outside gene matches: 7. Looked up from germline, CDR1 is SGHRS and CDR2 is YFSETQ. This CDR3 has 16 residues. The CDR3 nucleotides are TGCGCCAGCAGCACAGAACTAGCGGGGCCCACAGATACGCAGTATTTT. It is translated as CASSTELAGPTDTQYF. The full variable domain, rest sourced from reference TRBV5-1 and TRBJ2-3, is KAGVTQTPRYLIKTRGQQVTLSCSPISGHRSVSWYQQTPGQGLQFLFEYFSETQRNKGNFPGRFSGRQFSNSRSEMNVSTLELGDSALYLCASSTELAGPTDTQYFGPGTRLTVL.

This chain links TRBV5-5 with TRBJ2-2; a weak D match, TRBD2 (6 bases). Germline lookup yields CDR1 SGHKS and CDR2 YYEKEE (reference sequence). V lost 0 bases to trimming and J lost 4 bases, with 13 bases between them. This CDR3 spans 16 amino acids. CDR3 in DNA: TGTGCCAGCAGCTTGGTGCGGGGCCCGGGCACCGGGGAGCTGTTTTTT. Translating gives CASSLVRGPGTGELFF.

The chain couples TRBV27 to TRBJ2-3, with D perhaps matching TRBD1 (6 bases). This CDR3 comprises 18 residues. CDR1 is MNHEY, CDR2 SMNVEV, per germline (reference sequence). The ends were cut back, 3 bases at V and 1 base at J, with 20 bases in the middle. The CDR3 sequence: CASSFGQGTYRGTDTQYF. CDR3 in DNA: TGTGCCAGCAGTTTTGGGCAGGGGACCTACCGCGGCACAGATACGCAGTATTTT.

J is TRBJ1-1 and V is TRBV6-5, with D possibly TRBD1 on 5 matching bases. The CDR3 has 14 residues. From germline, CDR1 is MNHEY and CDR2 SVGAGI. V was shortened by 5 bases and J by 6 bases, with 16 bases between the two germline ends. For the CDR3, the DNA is TGTGCCAGCAGTCACCTGGTGACAGTGGCTGAAGCTTTCTTT. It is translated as CASSHLVTVAEAFF.

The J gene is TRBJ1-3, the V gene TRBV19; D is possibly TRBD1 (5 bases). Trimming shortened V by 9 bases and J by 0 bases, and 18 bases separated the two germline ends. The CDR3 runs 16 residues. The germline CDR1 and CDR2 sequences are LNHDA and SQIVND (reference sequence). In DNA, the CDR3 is TGTGCCAGCGATAACAGGAACGGCTACTCTGGAAACACCATATATTTT. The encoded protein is CASDNRNGYSGNTIYF.

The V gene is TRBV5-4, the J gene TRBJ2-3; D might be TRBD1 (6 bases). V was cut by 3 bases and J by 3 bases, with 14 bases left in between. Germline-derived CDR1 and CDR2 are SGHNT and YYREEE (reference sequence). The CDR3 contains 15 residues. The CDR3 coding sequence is TGTGCCAGCAGCTACCGCAGGGGCTTAACAGATACGCAGTATTTT. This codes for CASSYRRGLTDTQYF. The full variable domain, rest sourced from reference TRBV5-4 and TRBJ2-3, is ETGVTQSPTHLIKTRGQQVTLRCSSQSGHNTVSWYQQALGQGPQFIFQYYREEENGRGNFPPRFSGLQFPNYSSELNVNALELDDSALYLCASSYRRGLTDTQYFGPGTRLTVL.

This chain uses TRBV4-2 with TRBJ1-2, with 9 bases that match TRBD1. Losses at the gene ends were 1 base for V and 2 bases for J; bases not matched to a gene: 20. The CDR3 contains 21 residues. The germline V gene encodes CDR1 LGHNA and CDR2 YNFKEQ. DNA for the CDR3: TGTGCCAGCAGCCAAGTAGCCTTAGCGTCCCGGGACAGGGCCGGGAACTATGGCTACACCTTC. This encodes CASSQVALASRDRAGNYGYTF.

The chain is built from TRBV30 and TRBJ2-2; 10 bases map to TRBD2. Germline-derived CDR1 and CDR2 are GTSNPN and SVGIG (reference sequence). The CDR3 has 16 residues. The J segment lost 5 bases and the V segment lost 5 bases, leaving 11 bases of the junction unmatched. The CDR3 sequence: CAWGLAGVAGTGELFF. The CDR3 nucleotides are TGTGCCTGGGGTCTAGCGGGAGTGGCGGGGACCGGGGAGCTGTTTTTT. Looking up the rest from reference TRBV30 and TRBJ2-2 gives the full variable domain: SQTIHQWPATLVQPVGSPLSLECTVEGTSNPNLYWYRQAAGRGLQLLFYSVGIGQISSEVPQNLSASRPQDRQFILSSKKLLLSDSGFYLCAWGLAGVAGTGELFFGEGSRLTVL.

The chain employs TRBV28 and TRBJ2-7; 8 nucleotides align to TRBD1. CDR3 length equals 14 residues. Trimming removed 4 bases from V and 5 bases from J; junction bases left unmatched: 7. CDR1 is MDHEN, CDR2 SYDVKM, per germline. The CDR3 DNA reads TGTGCCAGCAGTTCCAGGGGGCACAGCGACGAGCAGTACTTC. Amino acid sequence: CASSSRGHSDEQYF.

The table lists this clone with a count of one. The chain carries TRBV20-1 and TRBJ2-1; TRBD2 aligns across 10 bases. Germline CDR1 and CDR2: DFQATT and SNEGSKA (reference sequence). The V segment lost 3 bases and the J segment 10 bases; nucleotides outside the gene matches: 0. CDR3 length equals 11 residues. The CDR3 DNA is TGCAGTGCTAGGACTAGCGGGGAGCAGTTCTTC. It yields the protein CSARTSGEQFF.

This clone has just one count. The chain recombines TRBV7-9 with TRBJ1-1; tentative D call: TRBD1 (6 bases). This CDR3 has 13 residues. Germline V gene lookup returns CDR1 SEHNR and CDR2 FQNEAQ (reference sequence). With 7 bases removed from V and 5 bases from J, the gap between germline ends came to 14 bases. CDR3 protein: CASTEGGGTEAFF. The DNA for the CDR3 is TGTGCCAGCACCGAAGGGGGTGGGACTGAAGCTTTCTTT.

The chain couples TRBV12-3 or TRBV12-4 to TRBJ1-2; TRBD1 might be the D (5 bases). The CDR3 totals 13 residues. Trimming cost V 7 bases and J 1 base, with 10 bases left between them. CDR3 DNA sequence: TGTGCCAGCACTAGGGGTCGTAACTATGGCTACACCTTC. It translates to CASTRGRNYGYTF.

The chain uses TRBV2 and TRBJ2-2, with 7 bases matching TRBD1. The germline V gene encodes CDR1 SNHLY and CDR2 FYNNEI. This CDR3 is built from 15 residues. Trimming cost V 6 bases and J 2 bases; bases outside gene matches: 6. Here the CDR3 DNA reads TGTGCCAGCAGCGTGAACAGGGGAAACACCGGGGAGCTGTTTTTT. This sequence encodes CASSVNRGNTGELFF.